This TCR beta chain was profiled in a study of blood T cell repertoires in COVID-19. The wider study: Italy, Spain and the United States were the sources of the convalescent and acute COVID-19 samples. From T cells, B-cell-depleted T cells, or PBMCs came the material, which was cDNA or gDNA.

Authors' methods: The assay estimated nucleated cells by amplifying reference gene primers. Profiled with immunoSEQ multiplex PCR; TCRdb holds only in-frame clones, not every one. V, J and clone size were drawn from that table, and D and trimming were deduced from the DNA. The sample records 110,000 or so clones, approximately 91% being singletons. The CDR3 consists of 16 residues. Trimming shortened V by 3 bases and J by 3 bases, and 18 bases separated the two germline ends. In germline, CDR1 is LGHNA, CDR2 YSLEER. The sample consisted of peripheral blood. The chain links TRBV4-3 to TRBJ2-7, with D tentatively TRBD1 (5 bases). This clonotype was sampled from a woman aged 70-85 years who had recovered from COVID-19. The CDR3 DNA reads TGCGCCAGCAGCCAGGAACAGGCCCCGAACCTCTACGAGCAGTACTTC. Its translation is CASSQEQAPNLYEQYF.